These T cell receptor beta chains were read from a single sample in a study of T cell responses to AZD1222 COVID-19 vaccine. This table comes from immunoSEQ multiplex PCR, and its TCRdb copy is limited to in-frame clones, with some not included. This sample has 150,000 to 200,000 clones, with just over 90% found just once. The sequencing here drew on peripheral blood, taken on day 0 of AZD1222 vaccination. These receptors all stem from an adult in good health. Each CDR3 is given with its conserved first and last residue.

v_call cdr3_aa
TRBV7-8 CASSPGPSGGYTF
TRBV7-6 CASSLGGFNTEAFF
TRBV27 CASSSAGEAGELFF
TRBV7-7 CASSPGTGSTDTQYF
TRBV6-5 CASRRSGQGSYEQYF
TRBV5-4 CASSLAGKAYNSPLHF
TRBV19 CASSIGGFQETQYF
TRBV3-1/TRBV3-2 CASSPPGRPSYNEQFF
TRBV24-1 CATSDSLAGSYNEQFF
TRBV7-8 CASSLGRVGSYNEQFF
TRBV5-6 CASRSKAGVYEQYF
TRBV5-8 CASSLGLGDSGNTIYF
TRBV11-2 CASSTPGGQFTDTQYF
TRBV5-6 CASSLGDRNTEAFF
TRBV6-5 CASSYSGGNTEAFF
TRBV14 CASSPHRGTDTQYF
TRBV6-5 CASRGAAVPEAFF
TRBV11-2 CASSLGGSLNTEAFF
TRBV19 CASSKRQGGDTEAFF
TRBV12-3/TRBV12-4 CASSLVGTEAFF
TRBV5-4 CASSTGLSEQYF
TRBV18 CASSPREGRGSNTEAFF
TRBV13 CASSGGQHIYGYTF
TRBV6-5 CASSPGLAWTGELFF
TRBV10-3 CAIRTGDTNTGELFF
TRBV30 CAWRGAGVRHEQFF
TRBV6-5 CASRDRDSPLHF
TRBV27 CASSLRQEYSPLHF
TRBV6-5 CAARRYTIYF
TRBV6-1 CASSEEEGSYSGNTIYF
TRBV2 CASSADEQYF
TRBV7-2 CASSYGTARTGELFF
TRBV6-4 CASSGQGLAVKQFF
TRBV14 CASSQDAGRFSGNTIYF
TRBV18 CASSLSSGPTPREKLFF
TRBV2 CASSDNTEAFF
TRBV2 CASEAATQYF
TRBV29-1 CSVNGGTGNQPQHF
TRBV7-9 CASSLAGRGPEAFF